Each of the 27 T cell receptor beta chains below was sequenced from the same sample in a study of blood T cell repertoires in COVID-19 (dated by TCRdb to 2019 to 2021). The library relied on the immunoSEQ multiplex PCR assay. TCRdb took this table from immuneACCESS and kept in-frame rearrangements with V and J called. Such tables lack part of the clones; where checked against another copy, unresolved V genes explain under half of the gap, and the rest is unexplained. The sample table holds approximately 70,000 clones, of which approximately 70% were seen once. Around half of the sample is taken by the ten largest. The sequencing input was PBMCs or T cells enriched from blood (not recorded which). All receptors come from an older woman who had been exposed to COVID-19.

Ten or more counts support this clone. The J gene is TRBJ1-2, the V gene TRBV7-9; D is possibly TRBD1 (6 bases). Trimming shortened V by 11 bases and J by 5 bases, and 21 bases separated the two germline ends. The CDR3 length is 14 residues. Germline CDR1 is SEHNR and CDR2 is FQNEAQ (reference sequence). The CDR3 region is CAGRRMAGEYGYTF. The CDR3 DNA reads as TGTGCCGGCCGACGTATGGCAGGGGAGTATGGCTACACCTTC. Filled out from reference TRBV7-9 and TRBJ1-2, the complete variable domain reads DTGVSQNPRHKITKRGQNVTFRCDPISEHNRLYWYRQTLGQGPEFLTYFQNEAQLEKSRLLSDRFSAERPKGSFSTLEIQRTEQGDSAMYLCAGRRMAGEYGYTFGSGTRLTVV.

V usage is TRBV7-8 and J usage is TRBJ2-7; 11 positions agree with TRBD2. This CDR3 has 16 amino acids. V was clipped by 5 bases and J by 0 bases; unmatched bases: 6. Germline-derived CDR1 and CDR2 are SGHVS and FQNEAQ. CDR3 sequence: CASSPLAGGSSYEQYF. The DNA of the CDR3 is TGTGCCAGCAGCCCCTTAGCGGGAGGGAGCTCCTACGAGCAGTACTTC.

In its sample, this clone was seen once. The rearrangement uses TRBV5-4 and TRBJ1-1, with 12 bases matching TRBD1. CDR3 length: 15 amino acids. Germline CDR1 and CDR2: SGHNT and YYREEE (reference sequence). V was clipped by 2 bases and J by 7 bases; unmatched bases: 6. The CDR3 sequence: CASSFPGQGAGEAFF. CDR3 coding DNA: TGTGCCAGCAGCTTCCCGGGACAGGGGGCTGGTGAAGCTTTCTTT.

The chain has TRBV7-3 and TRBJ2-1; D not certain. Trimming stripped 5 bases from V and 4 bases from J, with 9 bases between. Per germline, CDR1 SGHTA and CDR2 FQGTGA. The CDR3 extends over 13 amino acids. CDR3 coding DNA: TGTGCCAGCAGCCCCGTCGGTTACAATGAGCAGTTCTTC. Translating it yields CASSPVGYNEQFF. Supplemented by reference TRBV7-3 and TRBJ2-1, the full variable domain reads GAGVSQTPSNKVTEKGKYVELRCDPISGHTALYWYRQSLGQGPEFLIYFQGTGAADDSGLPNDRFFAVRPEGSVSTLKIQRTERGDSAVYLCASSPVGYNEQFFGPGTRLTVL.

This clone was counted a few times. V usage is TRBV28 and J usage is TRBJ1-2, with D unclear. V was cut by 6 bases and J by 3 bases, with 23 bases left in between. This CDR3 region has 17 residues. Germline-derived CDR1 and CDR2 are MDHEN and SYDVKM. The CDR3 spells CASSPSSGDIPHYGYTF. CDR3 coding DNA: TGTGCCAGCAGCCCATCCTCCGGTGACATACCCCACTATGGCTACACCTTC.

In this sample, this clone turned up once. The chain couples TRBV27 to TRBJ1-4; a weak D match, TRBD1 (5 bases). CDR1 is MNHEY, CDR2 SMNVEV, per germline (reference sequence). The V end was cut by 6 bases, the J end by 7 bases, with 12 bases between. The length of the CDR3 is 13 residues. This CDR3 is CASRAIGAEKLFF. The CDR3 coding sequence is TGTGCCAGCAGGGCAATAGGGGCTGAAAAACTGTTTTTT. Complete variable domain (other parts from reference TRBV27 and TRBJ1-4): EAQVTQNPRYLITVTGKKLTVTCSQNMNHEYMSWYRQDPGLGLRQIYYSMNVEVTDKGDVPEGYKVSRKEKRNFPLILESPSPNQTSLYFCASRAIGAEKLFFGSGTQLSVL.

The gene calls are TRBV5-1 and TRBJ2-3, with 7 bases fitting TRBD2. The germline CDR1 and CDR2 sequences are SGHRS and YFSETQ. This CDR3 has 18 residues. The ends lost 5 bases at V and 0 bases at J; junction bases unmatched: 15. The CDR3 is CASRERSGRAGSTDTQYF. CDR3 bases: TGCGCCAGCAGGGAACGTTCGGGGCGAGCGGGAAGCACAGATACGCAGTATTTT.

This clone appeared a single time. The CDR3 nucleotides are TGTGCCAGTTGCTTAGGGACAGGGGCCGATACGCAGTATTTT. The encoded protein is CASCLGTGADTQYF. The rearrangement joins TRBV19 to TRBJ2-3, with 10 bases aligning to TRBD1. Per the germline V gene, CDR1 is LNHDA and CDR2 is SQIVND (reference sequence). V lost 8 bases, J lost 6 bases, and 8 bases stayed unmatched. The CDR3 length is 14 residues.

The genes are TRBV29-1 and TRBJ1-1, with D maybe TRBD1 (6 bases). Germline V lookup: CDR1 SQVTM, CDR2 ANQGSEA. V was cut by 4 bases and J by 0 bases, with 12 bases left in between. CDR3 length equals 14 residues. This CDR3 reads CSVVQGRVNTEAFF. In nucleotides, the CDR3 is TGCAGCGTTGTTCAGGGGAGGGTGAACACTGAAGCTTTCTTT.

The chain has TRBV27 and TRBJ2-1, with TRBD1 matching 8 bases. Germline V gene lookup returns CDR1 MNHEY and CDR2 SMNVEV (reference sequence). This CDR3 is 15 amino acids long. J was trimmed by 7 bases and V by 5 bases; bases with no gene match: 10. CDR3 residues: CASSAQGVVLNEQFF. Here the CDR3 DNA reads TGTGCCAGCAGTGCACAGGGGGTCGTTTTAAATGAGCAGTTCTTC.

The J gene is TRBJ1-1, the V gene TRBV6-5; 8 bases agree with TRBD1. This CDR3 spans 14 amino acids. CDR1 and CDR2 from the germline V gene are MNHEY and SVGAGI. V lost 7 bases and J lost 0; bases outside the gene matches: 4. In DNA, the CDR3 is TGTGCCAGCAAAAGGACAGGGATGAACACTGAAGCTTTCTTT. Its translation is CASKRTGMNTEAFF.

This chain links TRBV11-2 with TRBJ1-2; unclear D gene. V lost 2 bases and J lost 6, with 7 bases in between. The CDR3 has 12 residues. The germline V gene has CDR1 SGHAT and CDR2 FQNNGV. This CDR3 reads CASSLMGHGYTF. CDR3 bases: TGTGCCAGCAGCTTAATGGGCCATGGCTACACCTTC.

The chain employs TRBV19 and TRBJ2-3; unclear D gene. CDR1 is LNHDA and CDR2 is SQIVND in the germline V gene (reference sequence). This CDR3 region has 12 residues. V lost 5 bases to trimming and J lost 7 bases, with 10 bases between them. The CDR3 spells CASSSVSNTQYF. CDR3 nucleotide sequence: TGTGCCAGTAGTTCGGTCTCGAATACGCAGTATTTT.

This rearrangement joins TRBV5-1 to TRBJ1-1; tentatively, D is TRBD1 (6 bases). V was clipped by 4 bases and J by 0 bases, with 10 bases between them. The CDR3 runs to 14 residues. Germline-derived CDR1 and CDR2 are SGHRS and YFSETQ. CDR3 coding DNA: TGCGCCAGCAGCCGACAGGACTTGAACACTGAAGCTTTCTTT. This translates into CASSRQDLNTEAFF.

The chain combines TRBV27 with TRBJ1-5; D remains ambiguous. The V and J ends lost 5 bases and 0 bases respectively, with 17 bases between them. This CDR3 is built from 17 residues. The V gene's germline CDR1 is MNHEY and CDR2 SMNVEV (reference sequence). CDR3 DNA: TGTGCCAGCAGTACCTCTGGACGGAGGATTAGCAATCAGCCCCAGCATTTT. Amino acids: CASSTSGRRISNQPQHF.

The chain uses TRBV18 and TRBJ2-1; 8 bases map to TRBD1. Germline V gives CDR1 KGHSH, CDR2 LQKENI. The V and J ends lost 3 bases and 9 bases, in that order; junction bases with no gene match: 7. This CDR3 is built from 14 residues. The CDR3 region is CASSPGDRGGEQFF. The CDR3, as DNA: TGTGCCAGCTCACCGGGTGACAGGGGAGGTGAGCAGTTCTTC.

The rearrangement links TRBV7-2 to TRBJ2-7; D is unclear. The CDR3 has 13 residues. The V and J ends lost 4 bases and 3 bases respectively, with 10 bases between them. In germline, CDR1 is SGHTA, CDR2 FQGNSA. The CDR3 loop reads CASSSRSNYEQYF. In DNA, the CDR3 is TGTGCCAGCAGCTCTCGTAGCAACTACGAGCAGTACTTC. Using reference TRBV7-2 and TRBJ2-7 for the parts outside the CDR3, the full variable domain is GAGVSQSPSNKVTEKGKDVELRCDPISGHTALYWYRQSLGQGLEFLIYFQGNSAPDKSGLPSDRFSAERTGGSVSTLTIQRTQQEDSAVYLCASSSRSNYEQYFGPGTRLTVT.

This clone was detected a few times. V gene TRBV10-3 combines with J gene TRBJ1-1; possible D gene TRBD1, 6 bases. CDR3 length: 17 residues. Between the trimmed V and J ends, which lost 4 bases and 0 bases, there was a span of 18 bases. The germline V gene encodes CDR1 ENHRY and CDR2 SYGVKD. This CDR3 reads CAISGGRGSTMNTEAFF. The DNA for the CDR3 is TGTGCCATCAGTGGAGGCAGGGGATCAACAATGAACACTGAAGCTTTCTTT.

The chain uses TRBV19 and TRBJ1-5; no definite D call. Germline assignment: CDR1 LNHDA and CDR2 SQIVND (reference sequence). The CDR3 loop spans 15 amino acids. Trimming pared 0 bases from V and 3 bases from J, leaving 9 bases between. This CDR3 is CASSIDRGSNQPQHF. CDR3 coding DNA: TGTGCCAGTAGTATAGATCGGGGATCCAATCAGCCCCAGCATTTT.

This clone was recorded only once. CDR3 nucleotide sequence: TGCAGCGTTGAAGATAGGGGTACCGGGGAGCTGTTTTTT. Translation: CSVEDRGTGELFF. The chain has TRBV29-1 and TRBJ2-2; tentatively, D is TRBD1 (5 bases). The CDR3 runs to 13 residues. Trimming stripped 0 bases from V and 5 bases from J, with 7 bases between. Germline loops: CDR1 SQVTM, CDR2 ANQGSEA.

The chain has TRBV7-9 and TRBJ2-3; TRBD2 agrees at 10 bases. CDR3 length equals 15 residues. J was trimmed by 0 bases and V by 5 bases; bases with no gene match: 2. CDR1 is SEHNR, CDR2 FQNEAQ, per germline (reference sequence). This CDR3 reads CASSRTSGSTDTQYF. The DNA for the CDR3 is TGTGCCAGCAGCCGGACTAGCGGAAGCACAGATACGCAGTATTTT.

The V call is TRBV28, the J call TRBJ1-1, with 9 bases fitting TRBD1. The CDR3 has 15 amino acids. V shed 4 bases, J shed 11 bases, and the junction held 14 bases outside the gene matches. Germline V CDR1 and CDR2: MDHEN, SYDVKM. Written as DNA, the CDR3 is TGTGCCAGCAGTTCCCAGGGACAGGGAGACACCAAGGCTTTCTTT. It translates to CASSSQGQGDTKAFF.

The V gene is TRBV4-2, the J gene TRBJ1-3; TRBD1 agrees at 8 bases. V lost 4 bases and J lost 9; bases outside the gene matches: 11. Germline-derived CDR1 and CDR2 are LGHNA and YNFKEQ. The CDR3 runs 15 residues. CDR3 DNA sequence: TGTGCCAGCAGCCCCTCGCACAGGGGGGTAAGCACCATATATTTT. Its translation: CASSPSHRGVSTIYF.

V is TRBV11-1 and J is TRBJ1-2; 7 bases are a match to TRBD1. There are 15 residues in the CDR3. Germline V lookup: CDR1 SGHAT, CDR2 FQDESV (reference sequence). V shed 5 bases, J shed 4 bases, and the junction held 10 bases outside the gene matches. The CDR3: CASSPRDRLFYGYTF. DNA of the CDR3: TGTGCCAGCAGCCCCCGGGACAGACTATTCTATGGCTACACCTTC.

This chain links TRBV28 with TRBJ2-7; 7 bases match TRBD1. From germline, CDR1 is MDHEN and CDR2 SYDVKM. The CDR3 loop spans 14 amino acids. Trimming cost V 5 bases and J 3 bases; bases outside gene matches: 7. The CDR3 bases are TGTGCCAGCAGTCCTTGGACAGGAAACTACGAGCAGTACTTC. It yields the protein CASSPWTGNYEQYF.

V is TRBV11-2 and J is TRBJ2-5, with TRBD2 matching 10 bases. The CDR3 has 16 amino acids. Germline V gene lookup returns CDR1 SGHAT and CDR2 FQNNGV. J was trimmed by 5 bases and V by 3 bases; bases with no gene match: 9. CDR3: CASSFDRTSGGETQYF. CDR3 coding DNA: TGTGCCAGCAGCTTTGATAGGACTAGCGGTGGGGAGACCCAGTACTTC. Using reference TRBV11-2 and TRBJ2-5 for the parts outside the CDR3, the full variable domain is EAGVAQSPRYKIIEKRQSVAFWCNPISGHATLYWYQQILGQGPKLLIQFQNNGVVDDSQLPKDRFSAERLKGVDSTLKIQPAKLEDSAVYLCASSFDRTSGGETQYFGPGTRLLVL.

The chain links TRBV11-2 to TRBJ1-6, with no clear D. V dropped 2 bases and J dropped 8 bases, with 16 bases sitting between them. Germline V gene data show CDR1 as SGHAT and CDR2 as FQNNGV. CDR3 length equals 16 residues. This chain's CDR3 is CASSLLIGSSDSPLHF. Written as DNA, the CDR3 is TGTGCCAGCAGCTTACTTATAGGGAGTAGTGATTCACCCCTCCACTTT.